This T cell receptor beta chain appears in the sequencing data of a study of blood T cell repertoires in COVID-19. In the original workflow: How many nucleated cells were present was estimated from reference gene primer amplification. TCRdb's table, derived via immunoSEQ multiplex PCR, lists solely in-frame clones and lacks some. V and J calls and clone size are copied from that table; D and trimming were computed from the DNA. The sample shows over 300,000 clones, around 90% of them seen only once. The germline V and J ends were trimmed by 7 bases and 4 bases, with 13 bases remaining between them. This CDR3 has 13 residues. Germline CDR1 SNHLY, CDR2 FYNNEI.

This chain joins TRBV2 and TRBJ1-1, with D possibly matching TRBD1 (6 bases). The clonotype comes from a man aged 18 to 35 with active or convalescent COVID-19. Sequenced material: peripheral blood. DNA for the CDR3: TGTGCCAGCAATAACAGGGTGGTCACTGAAGCTTTCTTT. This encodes CASNNRVVTEAFF.